This T cell receptor (beta chain) was found in a study of T cells after yellow fever vaccination. Across the whole study: With SMART-Seq v4 Ultra Low Input, the fractions containing low cell numbers were prepared. Broader study findings: Most clones from primary vaccination were detected again post-booster (around 96% CD4, around 88% CD8). A limited proportion of clonotypes was detected within both the CD4 and CD8 compartments.

TCR cDNA, made by 5'RACE template switching, carried an added universal primer site and UMIs. TCRdb recomputed calls from the 5' RACE reads with MiXCR, one row per CDR3 protein. Here the sample spans 600,000 to 750,000 distinct CDR3 sequences, about 12% being singletons. For this clonotype: Its specificity is not known.

There are 15 residues in the CDR3. CDR1 is LNHDA, CDR2 SQIVND, per germline (reference sequence). Deletions cut 5 bases from V and 6 bases from J, with 18 bases between. The receptor comes from a man aged 25-45 years who received the YFV17D yellow fever vaccine. The V gene is TRBV19, the J gene TRBJ2-3; D might be TRBD1 (6 bases). The sample was PBMCs, taken on the day of the yellow fever booster vaccination. Here the CDR3 reads CASSGPDRIADTQYF. The CDR3, as DNA: TGTGCCAGTAGTGGTCCCGACAGGATCGCGGATACGCAGTATTTT.